In this sample, the clone carrying this TCR beta chain turned up many times. Antigen unknown. Each CDR3 protein gets one entry after TCRdb re-called the 5' RACE reads with MiXCR. Of approximately 66,000 distinct CDR3 sequences listed, 4.5% are singletons. PBMCs stored at -80 C, 2 million in total, were the source of the unsorted libraries. The source of the sample is a study of neurological immune-mediated disorders. The wider study: Within the group of approximately 35 multiple sclerosis patients, roughly 30 were relapsing-remitting, while 3 were secondary progressive.

General study results and limits: Phylogenetic grouping placed 18 of 34 multiple sclerosis patients' repertoires in one related-CDR3 cluster, a possible signature.

Germline CDR1 is WNHNN and CDR2 is SYGVQD (reference sequence). The trim removed 2 bases at V and 6 bases at J, leaving 2 bases unmatched. The CDR3 consists of 13 residues. Material: PBMCs. The chain links TRBV10-1 to TRBJ2-3, with 7 nucleotides matching TRBD2. This TCR derives from a man between 25 and 39 years old with multiple sclerosis. CDR3 sequence (DNA): TGCGCCAGCAGTGAGGCCGGGAGGGATACGCAGTATTTT. Residues: CASSEAGRDTQYF.